The rows below give T cell receptor beta chains drawn from one sample of a study of blood T cell repertoires in COVID-19. Clones were read by immunoSEQ multiplex PCR, and TCRdb kept only the in-frame ones, dropping some. This table has around 110,000 clones, approximately 82% appearing once. Sequencing was performed on peripheral blood. The source is a man between 65 and 79 years old with active or convalescent COVID-19. The CDR3 runs from the conserved cysteine through the conserved F or W. D genes are given only for firm matches. Only part of the rows carry a size: once, few, many, or a class if the clone is expanded.

D: TRBD1; V: TRBV25-1; size: .; J: TRBJ1-2; length: 14; CDR3: CASSRGQGGYGYTF; DNA: TGTGCCAGCAGCCGGGGACAGGGAGGCTATGGCTACACCTTC
D: .; V: TRBV3-1/TRBV3-2; size: .; J: TRBJ1-2; length: 13; CDR3: CASSQGAVYGYTF; DNA: TGTGCCAGCAGCCAAGGGGCAGTATATGGCTACACCTTC
D: .; V: TRBV7-9; size: .; J: TRBJ1-5; length: 13; CDR3: CASSPAGDQPQHF; DNA: TGTGCCAGCAGCCCGGCGGGGGATCAGCCCCAGCATTTT
D: .; V: TRBV14; size: .; J: TRBJ1-1; length: 14; CDR3: CASSLLQARTEAFF; DNA: TGTGCCAGCAGCCTACTACAGGCTCGCACTGAAGCTTTCTTT
D: TRBD2; V: TRBV11-3; size: .; J: TRBJ2-5; length: 16; CDR3: CASSSIAGRYQETQYF; DNA: TGTGCCAGCAGCTCGATAGCGGGGAGGTACCAAGAGACCCAGTACTTC
D: TRBD1; V: TRBV19; size: few; J: TRBJ1-2; length: 14; CDR3: CASSSRDRLYGYTF; DNA: TGTGCCAGTAGTAGCCGGGACAGGCTCTATGGCTACACCTTC
D: TRBD2; V: TRBV11-3; size: few; J: TRBJ2-3; length: 15; CDR3: CASSPLAGVSNTQYF; DNA: TGTGCCAGCAGCCCACTAGCGGGAGTATCAAATACGCAGTATTTT
D: .; V: TRBV24-1; size: .; J: TRBJ2-1; length: 17; CDR3: CATSDPTRGSSYNEQFF; DNA: TGTGCCACCAGTGACCCGACCAGGGGCAGCTCCTACAATGAGCAGTTCTTC
D: TRBD2; V: TRBV9; size: .; J: TRBJ2-2; length: 15; CDR3: CASSVGLAEVGELFF; DNA: TGTGCCAGCAGCGTAGGACTAGCGGAGGTGGGGGAGCTGTTTTTT
D: TRBD2; V: TRBV29-1; size: .; J: TRBJ2-7; length: 17; CDR3: CSALVRGFAGGPHEQYF; DNA: TGCAGCGCTCTTGTGAGGGGGTTTGCGGGAGGGCCCCACGAGCAGTACTTC
D: TRBD2; V: TRBV7-2; size: .; J: TRBJ2-3; length: 13; CDR3: CASRAGVSDTQYF; DNA: TGTGCCAGCAGAGCGGGAGTCTCAGATACGCAGTATTTT
D: .; V: TRBV28; size: .; J: TRBJ1-5; length: 14; CDR3: CASSLISGYQPQHF; DNA: TGTGCCAGCAGTTTAATTTCCGGGTATCAGCCCCAGCATTTT
D: .; V: TRBV25-1; size: .; J: TRBJ1-6; length: 14; CDR3: CASSATGGNSPLHF; DNA: TGTGCCAGCAGTGCCACGGGGGGGAATTCACCCCTCCACTTT
D: .; V: TRBV5-5; size: .; J: TRBJ2-5; length: 16; CDR3: CASSLLQGGAGETQYF; DNA: TGTGCCAGCAGCTTGCTGCAAGGGGGCGCGGGGGAGACCCAGTACTTC
D: TRBD1; V: TRBV3-1/TRBV3-2; size: few; J: TRBJ2-6; length: 17; CDR3: CASSQGTGGSGANVLTF; DNA: TGTGCCAGCAGCCAAGGGACAGGGGGTTCTGGGGCCAACGTCCTGACTTTC
D: .; V: TRBV3-1/TRBV3-2; size: .; J: TRBJ2-1; length: 13; CDR3: CASSQGAQNEQFF; DNA: TGTGCCAGCAGCCAGGGGGCCCAAAATGAGCAGTTCTTC
D: TRBD1; V: TRBV29-1; size: .; J: TRBJ1-3; length: 15; CDR3: CSAATRTGDVNTIYF; DNA: TGCAGCGCCGCAACTAGGACAGGGGACGTAAACACCATATATTTT
D: TRBD2; V: TRBV3-1/TRBV3-2; size: .; J: TRBJ2-7; length: 15; CDR3: CASSQIPGLTYEQYF; DNA: TGTGCCAGCAGCCAAATTCCGGGACTAACCTACGAGCAGTACTTC
D: .; V: TRBV19; size: .; J: TRBJ2-1; length: 14; CDR3: CASSISVGVKEQFF; DNA: TGTGCCAGTAGTATTTCCGTGGGAGTAAAGGAGCAGTTCTTC
D: .; V: TRBV2; size: .; J: TRBJ1-2; length: 12; CDR3: CATRRQVLGYTF; DNA: TGTGCCACCAGAAGACAGGTTCTTGGCTACACCTTC